The sequence of this T cell receptor beta chain was determined in a study of chemoradiotherapy in HPV16-positive cancers. Study-wide context: Candidate HPV-specific clones and shared TCR motifs came from two HPV16-positive patients. Overall study results and limits: During treatment, candidate HPV-specific clones and E7-related motifs expanded in tumor. Functional assays defining HPV-specific T cells used only a couple of HPV16-positive patients.

Clones were read by immunoSEQ multiplex PCR, and TCRdb kept only the in-frame ones, dropping some. The profile shows 5,500 to 7,000 clones, 86% of them singletons. Germline V gene sequence: CDR1 MDHEN, CDR2 SYDVKM. The V end was cut by 6 bases, the J end by 8 bases, with 14 bases between. This CDR3 region has 13 residues. Concerning this clone: Its antigen is unknown.

The chain has TRBV28 and TRBJ2-1, with D possibly being TRBD2 (5 bases). The sample here was tumor tissue, taken from a patient who underwent chemoradiotherapy. The sequence derives from a human donor with HPV-associated anogenital cancer. The CDR3 loop reads CASRLADRHEQFF. CDR3 bases: TGTGCCAGCAGGCTAGCAGACCGCCATGAGCAGTTCTTC.